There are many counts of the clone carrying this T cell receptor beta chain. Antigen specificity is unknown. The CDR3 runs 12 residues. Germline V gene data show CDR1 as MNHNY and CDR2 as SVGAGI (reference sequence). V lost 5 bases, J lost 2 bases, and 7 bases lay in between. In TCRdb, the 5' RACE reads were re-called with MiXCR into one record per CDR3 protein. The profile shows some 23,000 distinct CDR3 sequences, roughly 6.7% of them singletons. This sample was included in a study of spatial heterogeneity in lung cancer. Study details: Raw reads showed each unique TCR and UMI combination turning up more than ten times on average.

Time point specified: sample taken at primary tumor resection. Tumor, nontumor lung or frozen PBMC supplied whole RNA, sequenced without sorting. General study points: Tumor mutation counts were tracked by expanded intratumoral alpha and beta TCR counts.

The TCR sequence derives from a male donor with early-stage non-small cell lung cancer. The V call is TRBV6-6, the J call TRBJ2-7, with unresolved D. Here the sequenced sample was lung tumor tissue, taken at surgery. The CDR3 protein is CASSDPAYEQYF. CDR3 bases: TGTGCCAGCAGTGACCCAGCCTACGAGCAGTACTTC.